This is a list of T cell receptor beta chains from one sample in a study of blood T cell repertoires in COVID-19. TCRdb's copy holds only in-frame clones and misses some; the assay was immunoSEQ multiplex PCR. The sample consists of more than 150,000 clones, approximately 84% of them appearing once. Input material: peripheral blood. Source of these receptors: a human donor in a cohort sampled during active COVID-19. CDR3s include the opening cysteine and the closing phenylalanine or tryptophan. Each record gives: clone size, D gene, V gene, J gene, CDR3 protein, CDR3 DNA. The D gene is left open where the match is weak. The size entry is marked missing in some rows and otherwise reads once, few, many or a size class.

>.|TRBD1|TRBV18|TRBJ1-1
CASSPQGAWTEAFF
TGTGCCAGCTCACCTCAGGGGGCTTGGACTGAAGCTTTCTTT
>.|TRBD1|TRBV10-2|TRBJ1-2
CASNPLTGLNGYTF
TGCGCCAGCAACCCTCTGACAGGGCTTAATGGCTACACCTTC
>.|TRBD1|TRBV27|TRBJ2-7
CASSFFGTGSYEQYF
TGTGCCAGCAGTTTCTTTGGGACAGGGTCCTACGAGCAGTACTTC
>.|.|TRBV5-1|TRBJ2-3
CASSLSQDTDTQYF
TGCGCCAGCAGCTTGTCGCAGGACACAGATACGCAGTATTTT
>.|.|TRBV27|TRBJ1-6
CASGGVSSPLHF
TGTGCCAGCGGGGGGGTCTCTTCACCCCTCCACTTT
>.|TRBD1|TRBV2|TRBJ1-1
CASGWDRNTEAFF
TGTGCCAGCGGGTGGGACAGGAACACTGAAGCTTTCTTT
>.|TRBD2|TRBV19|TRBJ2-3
CASSLLAGGTDTQYF
TGTGCCAGTAGTCTCCTAGCGGGGGGCACAGATACGCAGTATTTT
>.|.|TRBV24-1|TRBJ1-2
CATSDLGVTGRDYGYTF
TGTGCCACCAGTGATTTGGGGGTTACAGGGAGGGACTATGGCTACACCTTC
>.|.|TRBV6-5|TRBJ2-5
CASSTRTDLQETQYF
TGTGCCAGCAGTACCCGCACAGATCTCCAAGAGACCCAGTACTTC
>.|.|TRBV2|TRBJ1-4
CASSGPDRKEGLNEKLFF
TGTGCCAGCAGTGGGCCCGACAGGAAAGAGGGCCTTAATGAAAAACTGTTTTTT
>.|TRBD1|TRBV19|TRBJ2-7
CATRDRGSYEQYF
TGTGCCACCCGGGACAGAGGATCCTACGAGCAGTACTTC
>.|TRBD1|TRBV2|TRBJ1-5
CASSLGVFGTGDSYSNQPQHF
TGTGCCAGCAGTCTTGGGGTATTTGGGACAGGGGACTCTTATAGCAATCAGCCCCAGCATTTT
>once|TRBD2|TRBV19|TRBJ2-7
CASSPRGTSGEEEQYF
TGTGCCAGTAGCCCTCGAGGGACTAGCGGGGAAGAAGAGCAGTACTTC
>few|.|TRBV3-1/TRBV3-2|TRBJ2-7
CASSQVFRTAGYEQYF
TGTGCCAGCAGCCAAGTGTTTAGGACAGCCGGCTACGAGCAGTACTTC
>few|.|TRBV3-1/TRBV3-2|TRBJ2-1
CASSPLNRAHEQFF
TGTGCCAGCAGCCCGTTGAACAGGGCTCATGAGCAGTTCTTC
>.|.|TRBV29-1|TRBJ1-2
CSVSGNYGYTF
TGCAGCGTTTCAGGGAACTATGGCTACACCTTC
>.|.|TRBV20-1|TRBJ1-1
CSATFNTEAFF
TGCAGTGCTACCTTTAACACTGAAGCTTTCTTT
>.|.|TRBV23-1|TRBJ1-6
CASSQSPPEQGREAPLHF
TGCGCCAGCAGTCAATCCCCCCCCGAACAGGGAAGAGAGGCACCCCTCCACTTT
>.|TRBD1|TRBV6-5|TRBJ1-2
CASRGTANYGYTF
TGTGCCAGCAGAGGGACAGCTAACTATGGCTACACCTTC
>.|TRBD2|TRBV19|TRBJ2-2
CASTLASGGGPGELFF
TGTGCCAGTACCCTAGCCAGCGGGGGGGGTCCCGGGGAGCTGTTTTTT
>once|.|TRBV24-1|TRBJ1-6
CATSDSGKKRSSYNSPLHF
TGTGCCACCAGTGATTCAGGGAAAAAGAGAAGCTCCTATAATTCACCCCTCCACTTT
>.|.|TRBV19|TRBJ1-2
CASRKADNYGYTF
TGTGCCAGTAGAAAGGCTGACAATTATGGCTACACCTTC
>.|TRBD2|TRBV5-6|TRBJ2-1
CASSTGGPGNEQFF
TGTGCCAGCAGCACGGGGGGGCCGGGCAATGAGCAGTTCTTC
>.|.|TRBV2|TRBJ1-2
CASGPNREGTDGYTF
TGTGCCAGCGGACCGAACAGGGAAGGGACGGATGGCTACACCTTC
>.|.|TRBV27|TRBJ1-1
CASSFSTSGTEAFF
TGTGCCAGCAGTTTCTCTACTTCAGGGACTGAAGCTTTCTTT
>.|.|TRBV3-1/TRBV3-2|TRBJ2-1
CASSQWGGHLNEQFF
TGTGCCAGCAGCCAATGGGGGGGGCATCTCAATGAGCAGTTCTTC